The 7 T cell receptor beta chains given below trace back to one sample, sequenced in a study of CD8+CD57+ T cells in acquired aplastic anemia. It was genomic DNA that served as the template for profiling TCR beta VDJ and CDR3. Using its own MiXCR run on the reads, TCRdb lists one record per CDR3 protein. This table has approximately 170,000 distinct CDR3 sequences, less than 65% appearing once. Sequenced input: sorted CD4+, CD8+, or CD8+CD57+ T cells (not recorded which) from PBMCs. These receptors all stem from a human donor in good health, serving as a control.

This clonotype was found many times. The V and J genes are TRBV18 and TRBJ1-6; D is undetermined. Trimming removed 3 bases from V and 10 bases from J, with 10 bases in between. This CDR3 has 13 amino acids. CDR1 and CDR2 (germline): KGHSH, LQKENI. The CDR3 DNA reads TGTGCCAGCTCACCTACGGCGGGATCACCCCTCCACTTT. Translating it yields CASSPTAGSPLHF.

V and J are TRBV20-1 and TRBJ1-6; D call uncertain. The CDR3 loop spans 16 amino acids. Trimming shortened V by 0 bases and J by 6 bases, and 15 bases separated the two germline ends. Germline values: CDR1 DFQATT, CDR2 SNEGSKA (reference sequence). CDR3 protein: CSARDKGTERNSPLHF. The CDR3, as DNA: TGCAGTGCTAGAGATAAGGGAACAGAGCGTAATTCACCCCTCCACTTT.

In DNA form, the CDR3 reads TGCAGTGCTAGAGATGCATCATACGAGCAGTACTTC. Amino acid sequence: CSARDASYEQYF. This chain connects TRBV20-1 to TRBJ2-7; unclear D gene. The CDR3 has 12 residues. CDR1 DFQATT and CDR2 SNEGSKA come from the germline V gene (reference sequence). Trimming shortened V by 0 bases and J by 4 bases, and 7 bases separated the two germline ends.

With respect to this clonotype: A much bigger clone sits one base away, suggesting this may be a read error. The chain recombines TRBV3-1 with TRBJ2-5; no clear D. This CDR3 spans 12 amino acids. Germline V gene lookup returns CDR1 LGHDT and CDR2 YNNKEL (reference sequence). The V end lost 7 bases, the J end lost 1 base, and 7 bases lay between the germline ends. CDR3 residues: CASKNCQETQYF. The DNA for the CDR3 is TGTGCCAGCAAGAACTGCCAAGAGACCCAGTACTTC.

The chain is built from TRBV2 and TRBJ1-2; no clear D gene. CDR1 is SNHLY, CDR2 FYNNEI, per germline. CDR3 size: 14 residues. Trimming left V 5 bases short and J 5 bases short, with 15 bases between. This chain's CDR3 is CASSHRLAGYGYTF. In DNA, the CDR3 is TGTGCCAGCAGTCATAGACTAGCGGGGTATGGCTACACCTTC.

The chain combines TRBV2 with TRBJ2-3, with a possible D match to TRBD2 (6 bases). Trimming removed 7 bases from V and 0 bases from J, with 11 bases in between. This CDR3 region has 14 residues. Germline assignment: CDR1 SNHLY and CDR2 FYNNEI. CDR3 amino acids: CASTGLLSTDTQYF. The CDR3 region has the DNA TGTGCCAGCACTGGACTACTCAGCACAGATACGCAGTATTTT.

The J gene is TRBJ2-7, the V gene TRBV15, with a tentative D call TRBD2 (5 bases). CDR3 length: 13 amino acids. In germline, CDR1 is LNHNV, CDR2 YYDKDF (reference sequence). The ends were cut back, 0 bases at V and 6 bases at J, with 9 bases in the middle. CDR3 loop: CATSRDYAGEQYF. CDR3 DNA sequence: TGTGCCACCAGCAGAGATTATGCGGGCGAGCAGTACTTC.